A single sample gave rise to the 21 T cell receptor beta chains below, sequenced in a study of OX40 agonist ivuxolimab in advanced cancers. Sequencing used immunoSEQ multiplex PCR; TCRdb keeps in-frame clones, though not all of them. This sample yields 50,000 to 65,000 clones, of which 87% are seen a single time; 0.6% to 0.7% belongs to the top ten. Sequences were derived from CD4+ or CD8+ T cells sorted from blood, sampled in a trial of the OX40 agonist ivuxolimab. The origin of the receptors is an adult with an advanced solid tumor such as melanoma, head and neck, liver or kidney cancer.

This clone was picked up one time. This chain links TRBV11-1 with TRBJ2-5; the D is unclear. Trimming took 0 bases from V and 0 from J, leaving 8 bases between them. CDR3 length equals 15 residues. Germline V gene sequence: CDR1 SGHAT, CDR2 FQDESV (reference sequence). CDR3 nucleotides: TGTGCCAGCAGCTTAGCTCTCGAAGACCAAGAGACCCAGTACTTC. It encodes CASSLALEDQETQYF. Filled out from reference TRBV11-1 and TRBJ2-5, the complete variable domain reads EAEVAQSPRYKITEKSQAVAFWCDPISGHATLYWYRQILGQGPELLVQFQDESVVDDSQLPKDRFSAERLKGVDSTLKIQPAELGDSAMYLCASSLALEDQETQYFGPGTRLLVL.

The V and J genes are TRBV5-5 and TRBJ2-3; the match to TRBD2 covers 14 bases. CDR3 size: 17 residues. V lost 0 bases and J lost 1; bases outside the gene matches: 1. Germline CDR1 SGHKS, CDR2 YYEKEE (reference sequence). The CDR3 loop reads CASSLAGLAGGTDTQYF. CDR3 sequence (DNA): TGTGCCAGCAGCTTGGCGGGACTAGCGGGAGGCACAGATACGCAGTATTTT.

The chain joins TRBV2 to TRBJ2-7, with 12 bases matching TRBD2. This CDR3 is 13 amino acids long. With 8 bases clipped from V and 7 bases from J, the junction kept 6 bases outside the gene matches. Germline CDR1 SNHLY, CDR2 FYNNEI. The CDR3 loop reads CASSGLAGGEQYF. DNA for the CDR3: TGTGCCAGCTCCGGGCTAGCGGGAGGGGAGCAGTACTTC.

J is TRBJ2-7 and V is TRBV6-1; D remains ambiguous. Trimming left V 2 bases short and J 4 bases short, with 3 bases between. This CDR3 is 11 amino acids long. Per the germline V gene, CDR1 is MNHNS and CDR2 is SASEGT. CDR3 in amino acids: CASSEYYEQYF. The DNA for the CDR3 is TGTGCCAGCAGTGAATATTACGAGCAGTACTTC.

CDR3 nucleotide sequence: TGCGCCAGCAGCTTGGCGAGGCCTAGCGGGGAGAGGGAGCAGTACTTC. Encoded protein: CASSLARPSGEREQYF. The chain recombines TRBV5-1 with TRBJ2-7; 9 bases are shared with TRBD2. Trimming at V came to 0 bases and at J to 7 bases, leaving 11 bases not matched to a gene. Germline CDR1 reads SGHRS; CDR2 reads YFSETQ. The CDR3 spans 16 residues.

This chain connects TRBV7-9 to TRBJ2-1; 8 nucleotides align to TRBD2. J gave up 5 bases and V 5 bases, and 8 bases lay outside the gene matches. This CDR3 is built from 15 residues. Germline V lookup: CDR1 SEHNR, CDR2 FQNEAQ (reference sequence). The CDR3, as DNA: TGTGCCAGCAGCCCCTACAGCGGGGGAGACAATGAGCAGTTCTTC. Amino acids: CASSPYSGGDNEQFF.

Written as DNA, the CDR3 is TGTGCCAGCAGTGAACTGGGGACAGTGATCGACACTTCGAACACCGGGGAGCTGTTTTTT. Amino acid sequence: CASSELGTVIDTSNTGELFF. V gene TRBV2 combines with J gene TRBJ2-2, with 7 bases lining up with TRBD1. Germline loops: CDR1 SNHLY, CDR2 FYNNEI. The CDR3 contains 20 residues. The V and J ends lost 2 bases and 0 bases, in that order; junction bases with no gene match: 15.

This sequence joins TRBV7-9 and TRBJ1-2; D uncertain. CDR3 length equals 12 residues. Germline lookup yields CDR1 SEHNR and CDR2 FQNEAQ (reference sequence). The ends were cut back, 5 bases at V and 4 bases at J, with 8 bases in the middle. The CDR3 DNA reads as TGTGCCAGCAGCCTCGAGTCCTATGGCTACACCTTC. Its translation is CASSLESYGYTF.

The genes are TRBV28 and TRBJ2-5; no reliable D call. The CDR3 is 12 amino acids. Germline CDR1 reads MDHEN; CDR2 reads SYDVKM. V shed 4 bases and J shed 7 bases, with 10 bases lying between them. The DNA for the CDR3 is TGTGCCAGCAGTTCAGCTGTCGGGACCCAGTACTTC. Translation: CASSSAVGTQYF.

Details on this clone: No DNA is shown, since the ends of the CDR3 on it are uncertain; the CDR3 is the one TCRdb lists. The chain is built from TRBV7-9 and TRBJ1-1. The CDR3 length is 15 residues, termini included. From germline, CDR1 is SEHNR and CDR2 FQNEAQ (reference sequence). CDR3 sequence reads: CASSPSGRGRTEAFF.

This rearrangement joins TRBV20-1 to TRBJ1-5; 7 bases are a match to TRBD1. CDR1 is DFQATT and CDR2 is SNEGSKA in the germline V gene (reference sequence). The trim removed 5 bases at V and 6 bases at J, leaving 1 base unmatched. The length of the CDR3 is 11 residues. CDR3 DNA: TGCAGTGCTCAGGGGGTTCAGCCCCAGCATTTT. Protein product: CSAQGVQPQHF.

The genes are TRBV5-1 and TRBJ2-1, with 8 bases aligning to TRBD2. V trimming: 0 bases; J trimming: 9 bases; junction bases outside the gene matches: 8. This CDR3 is 15 amino acids long. Germline lookup yields CDR1 SGHRS and CDR2 YFSETQ. The CDR3 here is CASSLVASGRGEQFF. For the CDR3, the DNA is TGCGCCAGCAGCTTGGTCGCTAGCGGGCGGGGTGAGCAGTTCTTC.

The chain links TRBV6-6 to TRBJ2-7; 8 bases fit TRBD2. Per germline, CDR1 MNHNY and CDR2 SVGAGI (reference sequence). The trim removed 6 bases at V and 2 bases at J, leaving 9 bases unmatched. The length of the CDR3 is 15 residues. The chain's CDR3 is CASSPGGMAPYEQYF. DNA of the CDR3: TGTGCCAGCAGCCCGGGGGGGATGGCCCCCTACGAGCAGTACTTC.

The rearrangement links TRBV5-4 to TRBJ2-5; the D gene is possibly TRBD2 (5 bases). Trimming pared 1 base from V and 4 bases from J, leaving 8 bases between. Germline V gene sequence: CDR1 SGHNT, CDR2 YYREEE (reference sequence). The CDR3 loop spans 13 amino acids. The CDR3 protein is CASSLLAGETQYF. CDR3 DNA sequence: TGTGCCAGCAGCTTGTTGGCGGGAGAGACCCAGTACTTC.

The V and J genes are TRBV5-1 and TRBJ1-4; TRBD1 matches 8 bases. The CDR3 sequence is 15 residues long. V dropped 0 bases and J dropped 6; count of bases not matched to a gene: 4. CDR1 SGHRS and CDR2 YFSETQ come from the germline V gene. CDR3 coding DNA: TGCGCCAGCAGCTTGGCCGGACAGGGTGATGAAAAACTGTTTTTT. This gives the protein CASSLAGQGDEKLFF.

The chain uses TRBV5-8 and TRBJ2-5; the D gene is possibly TRBD2 (6 bases). Germline loops: CDR1 SGHTS, CDR2 YDEGEE. The CDR3 loop spans 15 amino acids. V dropped 0 bases and J dropped 4 bases, with 13 bases sitting between them. Here the CDR3 DNA reads TGTGCCAGCAGCTTGGACGGGGGAAGAGGAGAGACCCAGTACTTC. Translating it yields CASSLDGGRGETQYF.

The CDR3 loop reads CASSVGYYGYTF. The CDR3 nucleotides are TGTGCCAGCAGTGTAGGATATTATGGCTACACCTTC. The rearrangement uses TRBV6-1 and TRBJ1-2, with D uncertain. The CDR3 length is 12 residues. Germline V CDR1 and CDR2: MNHNS, SASEGT. Trimming took 4 bases from V and 5 from J, leaving 8 bases between them.

The chain is built from TRBV4-2 and TRBJ2-7, with D hard to call. CDR1 is LGHNA and CDR2 is YNFKEQ in the germline V gene. The CDR3 spans 13 residues. Trimming pared 3 bases from V and 4 bases from J, leaving 10 bases between. CDR3 coding DNA: TGTGCCAGCAGCCAGAACTCGCGGTACGAGCAGTACTTC. Amino acids: CASSQNSRYEQYF.

The CDR3 sequence is CASSPNRGYYGYTF. The DNA for the CDR3 is TGTGCCAGCAGCCCAAACAGGGGTTATTATGGCTACACCTTC. V gene TRBV5-4 combines with J gene TRBJ1-2; 7 bases fit TRBD1. Unmatched junction bases numbered 8, after V lost 4 bases and J lost 5 bases. The CDR3 length is 14 residues. Germline assignment: CDR1 SGHNT and CDR2 YYREEE (reference sequence).

The chain joins TRBV28 to TRBJ2-7; D remains ambiguous. The CDR3 has 15 residues. The germline V and J ends were trimmed by 4 bases and 0 bases, with 13 bases remaining between them. CDR1 and CDR2 (germline): MDHEN, SYDVKM. The CDR3: CASSYLGVASYEQYF. The CDR3 DNA reads as TGTGCCAGCAGTTACCTCGGCGTGGCCTCCTACGAGCAGTACTTC.

V gene TRBV5-1 combines with J gene TRBJ2-1; 13 bases line up with TRBD2. The CDR3 is 16 residues long. V trimming: 0 bases; J trimming: 8 bases; junction bases outside the gene matches: 5. CDR1 is SGHRS, CDR2 YFSETQ, per germline. DNA of the CDR3: TGCGCCAGCAGCTTGGGACTAGCGGGAGGCCGAGATGAGCAGTTCTTC. Its protein is CASSLGLAGGRDEQFF.